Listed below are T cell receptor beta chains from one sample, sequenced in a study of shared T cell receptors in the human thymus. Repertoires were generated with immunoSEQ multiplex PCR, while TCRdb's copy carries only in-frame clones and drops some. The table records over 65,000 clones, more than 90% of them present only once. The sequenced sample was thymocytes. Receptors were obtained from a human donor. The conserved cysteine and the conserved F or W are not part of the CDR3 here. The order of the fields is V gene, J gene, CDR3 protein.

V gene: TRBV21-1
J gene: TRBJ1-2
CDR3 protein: ASSKGRAGGDRGLDGYT

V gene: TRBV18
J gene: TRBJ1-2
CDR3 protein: ASSPGEGGPGYT

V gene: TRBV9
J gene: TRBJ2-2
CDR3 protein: ASSVDGVTGELF

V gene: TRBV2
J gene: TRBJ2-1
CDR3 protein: ASWGAGLAGNASYNEQF

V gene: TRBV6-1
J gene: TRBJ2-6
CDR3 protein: ASSGAKWEQSRANVLT

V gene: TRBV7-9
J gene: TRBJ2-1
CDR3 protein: ASSLFKPSRGGYEQF

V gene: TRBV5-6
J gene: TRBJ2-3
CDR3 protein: ASSSDSGTDTQY

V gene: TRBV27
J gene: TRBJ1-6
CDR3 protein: ASSWSGFRGGRPLH

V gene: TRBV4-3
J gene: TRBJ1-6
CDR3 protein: ASSQKRGLIKDSPLH

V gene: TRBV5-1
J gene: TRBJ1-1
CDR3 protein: ASSPGAGRLNTEAF

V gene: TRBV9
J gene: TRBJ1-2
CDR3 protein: ASSSLRSYGYT